This T cell receptor beta chain was recorded in a study of cytomegalovirus exposure and HLA in healthy donors. As to this clone: Its antigen is not identified.

This CDR3 has 16 amino acids. Trimming shortened V by 0 bases and J by 1 base, and 15 bases separated the two germline ends. CDR1 and CDR2 (germline): SQVTM, ANQGSEA. The study's findings and limits: As was reported, the classifier diagnosed cytomegalovirus status with high specificity and sensitivity. Analyzed later, most CMV-associated TCR beta chains appeared HLA-restricted. Altogether, about 160 TCR beta chains were recorded as cytomegalovirus-associated.

A multiplex PCR was run with 60 Vbeta primers and 13 Jbeta primers. Method: immunoSEQ multiplex PCR; TCRdb's copy keeps in-frame clones and lacks some. The sample lists approximately 140,000 clones; about four fifths were seen once. The origin of this receptor is a woman aged 40-49 years in good health and CMV-seronegative. Sequencing was carried out using PBMCs. The chain recombines TRBV29-1 with TRBJ1-1, with D perhaps TRBD1 (5 bases). The CDR3 nucleotides read TGCAGCGTTGAAGATCAAGGGCGGAGGGGGAACACTGAAGCTTTCTTT. Amino acid sequence: CSVEDQGRRGNTEAFF.